This T cell receptor beta chain was identified during a study of blood T cell repertoires in COVID-19. The V gene's germline CDR1 is MNHEY and CDR2 SVGEGT. The ends lost 5 bases at V and 6 bases at J; junction bases unmatched: 8. The CDR3 loop spans 15 amino acids. Cohort placement rested on clinical history that participants reported themselves. As originally analysed: The authors estimated nucleated cell counts from reference gene primer amplification. Measured with immunoSEQ multiplex PCR; TCRdb has only the in-frame clones, and not every one. The V and J calls and the clone size are those of that table, but D and trimming were determined from the DNA. Altogether about 220,000 clones are present, approximately 80% being singletons, with the ten largest covering approximately 3.6%.

The TCR was taken from a woman aged 55-75 years who had recovered from COVID-19. This rearrangement joins TRBV6-2 or TRBV6-3 to TRBJ1-5, with 9 bases identical to TRBD1. The material sequenced was PBMCs or T cells enriched from blood (not recorded which). In nucleotides, the CDR3 is TGTGCCAGCAGTCGTACAGGGGGCGCATCTCAGCCCCAGCATTTT. As protein: CASSRTGGASQPQHF.